What follows are 24 T cell receptor beta chains derived from one specimen sequenced in a study of vaccination and CD4 T cells after COVID-19. At the Johns Hopkins FTIC core, DNA taken from cultured CD4+ T cells was sequenced by way of the Oncomine TCR Beta short-read assay. TCRdb reprocessed the PCR reads with MiXCR, giving one entry per CDR3 protein. The sample holds 20,000 to 30,000 distinct CDR3 sequences, 28% seen once. Time point in this sample: late sampling 161 to 241 days after vaccination in a few convalescent patients. Indicated treatment: approximately 10-day PBMC culture with coronavirus spike peptide pools or control peptides (ViraFEST assay). No antigen has been assigned to these receptors. Sequenced material: CD4+ T cells from blood, cultured in vitro, taken about 7 months after SARS-CoV-2 vaccination. Receptors originate from a human donor who had recovered from COVID-19.

By sample share, this clonotype is medium-sized. The chain links TRBV10-3 to TRBJ1-1; 7 nucleotides align to TRBD1. Germline V lookup: CDR1 ENHRY, CDR2 SYGVKD. The CDR3 runs to 14 residues. The junction had 7 bases not matched to a gene; V was cut back by 6 bases and J by 3 bases. CDR3 DNA: TGTGCCATCAGGCCCGATACAGGGGACACTGAAGCTTTCTTT. It yields the protein CAIRPDTGDTEAFF.

This clonotype appeared a few times. The CDR3 spells CASSRAARENGYTF. The CDR3 nucleotides read TGCGCCAGCAGCCGCGCGGCGCGAGAGAATGGCTACACCTTC. The chain recombines TRBV4-1 with TRBJ1-2, with unresolved D. Germline CDR1 and CDR2: MGHRA and YSYEKL. Deletions cut 4 bases from V and 6 bases from J, with 15 bases between. There are 14 residues in the CDR3.

Worth noting for this clonotype: The CDR3 ends on some other residue instead of the conserved phenylalanine or tryptophan, so this is likely a read error. The chain couples TRBV7-2 to TRBJ2-5; TRBD1 might be the D (6 bases). CDR1 is SGHTA and CDR2 is FQGNSA in the germline V gene. Trimming removed 6 bases at V and 1 base at J, with 9 bases between. CDR3 size: 13 residues. The CDR3 spells CASSKTGQETQYL. The CDR3 nucleotides read TGTGCCAGCAGTAAGACAGGCCAAGAGACCCAGTACTTA.

The V gene is TRBV4-2, the J gene TRBJ1-1; D not certain. The CDR3 runs to 14 residues. Germline CDR1 and CDR2: LGHNA and YNFKEQ. V dropped 3 bases and J dropped 5 bases, with 13 bases sitting between them. CDR3 DNA sequence: TGTGCCAGCAGCCACGCCTACGACCGAACTGAAGCTTTCTTT. Protein product: CASSHAYDRTEAFF.

This rearrangement joins TRBV10-2 to TRBJ2-6; either TRBD1 or TRBD2 may fit D (6 bases each). CDR1 WSHSY and CDR2 SAAADI come from the germline V gene. This CDR3 is built from 16 residues. Trimming shortened V by 3 bases and J by 0 bases, and 9 bases separated the two germline ends. The CDR3: CASSDGGYSGANVLTF. CDR3 in DNA: TGCGCCAGCAGTGACGGGGGCTACTCTGGGGCCAACGTCCTGACTTTC.

The gene calls are TRBV2 and TRBJ1-1; D is unclear. Germline values: CDR1 SNHLY, CDR2 FYNNEI. The CDR3 contains 15 residues. V was clipped by 6 bases and J by 2 bases, with 16 bases between them. Written as DNA, the CDR3 is TGTGCCAGCAGCCCTACTTTCCGGGGTAACACTGAAGCTTTCTTT. It encodes CASSPTFRGNTEAFF.

This CDR3 reads CASSLLDGNQPQHF. The CDR3 region has the DNA TGTGCCAGCAGCCTCTTAGATGGCAATCAGCCCCAGCATTTT. This chain uses TRBV12-3 or TRBV12-4 with TRBJ1-5; D remains unclear. Deletions cut 6 bases from V and 2 bases from J, with 11 bases between. This CDR3 has 14 residues.

The rearrangement joins TRBV20-1 to TRBJ2-3; tentatively, D is TRBD1 (6 bases). V lost 0 bases and J lost 3, with 13 bases in between. Looked up from germline, CDR1 is DFQATT and CDR2 is SNEGSKA (reference sequence). The CDR3 spans 15 residues. The CDR3 region has the DNA TGCAGTGCTAGAGATACCAGGGGCGGGACAGATACGCAGTATTTT. Translating gives CSARDTRGGTDTQYF.

This clonotype was observed a handful of times. J is TRBJ2-7 and V is TRBV6-1; D ambiguous. The germline CDR1 and CDR2 sequences are MNHNS and SASEGT. Trimming took off 0 bases at V and 1 base at J, with 7 bases between the two ends. CDR3 length: 14 amino acids. CDR3 in amino acids: CASSEAWVSYEQYF. The CDR3 DNA reads TGTGCCAGCAGTGAAGCGTGGGTTTCCTACGAGCAGTACTTC.

This clonotype is medium-sized (0.01 to 0.1%) within its sample. The J gene is TRBJ2-5, the V gene TRBV20-1, with D possibly matching TRBD1 (5 bases). This CDR3 region has 16 residues. V lost 0 bases to trimming and J lost 3 bases, with 17 bases between them. The germline V gene encodes CDR1 DFQATT and CDR2 SNEGSKA (reference sequence). CDR3 in amino acids: CSARDPTGAPEETQYF. CDR3 sequence (DNA): TGCAGTGCTAGAGATCCTACAGGAGCCCCCGAAGAGACCCAGTACTTC.

V is TRBV7-2 and J is TRBJ2-2; TRBD2 is a possible D gene (5 bases). Germline CDR1 reads SGHTA; CDR2 reads FQGNSA. This CDR3 has 15 residues. Trimming pared 4 bases from V and 3 bases from J, leaving 12 bases between. The CDR3 DNA is TGTGCCAGCAGCTGGAGAGGGCAGGACACCGGGGAGCTGTTTTTT. It encodes CASSWRGQDTGELFF. The entire variable domain, with the rest obtained from reference TRBV7-2 and TRBJ2-2, is as follows: GAGVSQSPSNKVTEKGKDVELRCDPISGHTALYWYRQSLGQGLEFLIYFQGNSAPDKSGLPSDRFSAERTGGSVSTLTIQRTQQEDSAVYLCASSWRGQDTGELFFGEGSRLTVL.

This rearrangement joins TRBV30 to TRBJ2-5; 7 bases are shared with TRBD2. The V segment lost 2 bases and the J segment 4 bases; nucleotides outside the gene matches: 7. The V gene's germline CDR1 is GTSNPN and CDR2 SVGIG (reference sequence). The CDR3 sequence is 14 residues long. The CDR3 sequence is CAWSRGRAAETQYF. The CDR3 nucleotides are TGTGCCTGGAGTCGAGGGAGGGCCGCAGAGACCCAGTACTTC.

This chain uses TRBV4-1 with TRBJ2-5; D is uncertain. The germline V gene encodes CDR1 MGHRA and CDR2 YSYEKL. The ends were cut back, 0 bases at V and 4 bases at J, with 12 bases in the middle. The CDR3 contains 15 residues. In DNA form, the CDR3 reads TGCGCCAGCAGCCAAGAAGCTCGCGGTCTAGAGACCCAGTACTTC. As protein: CASSQEARGLETQYF.

Only a few counts were recorded for this clonotype. V is TRBV7-2 and J is TRBJ1-5; D gene ambiguous. The CDR3 extends over 14 amino acids. V was pared by 5 bases and J by 0 bases, with 8 bases between. CDR1 is SGHTA, CDR2 FQGNSA, per germline. The CDR3 protein is CASSPRNSNQPQHF. CDR3 DNA: TGTGCCAGCAGCCCCCGTAATAGCAATCAGCCCCAGCATTTT.

This chain joins TRBV28 and TRBJ1-1, with 7 bases lining up with TRBD1. The CDR3 spans 14 residues. Germline-derived CDR1 and CDR2 are MDHEN and SYDVKM. Trimming cost V 5 bases and J 3 bases; bases outside gene matches: 6. The CDR3 region has the DNA TGTGCCAGCAGTCGCAGGGGGTCGGACACTGAAGCTTTCTTT. Protein: CASSRRGSDTEAFF.

The table lists this clonotype with a few counts. The V gene is TRBV20-1, the J gene TRBJ2-1; D gene unclear. The CDR3 length is 14 residues. Trimming removed 5 bases from V and 3 bases from J, with 14 bases in between. CDR1 and CDR2 (germline): DFQATT, SNEGSKA (reference sequence). CDR3 sequence reads: CSAGPLMGYNEQFF. For the CDR3, the DNA is TGCAGTGCTGGCCCTCTCATGGGCTACAATGAGCAGTTCTTC.

The V call is TRBV11-2, the J call TRBJ2-3; weak D call: TRBD2 (5 bases). Germline V gene sequence: CDR1 SGHAT, CDR2 FQNNGV. The CDR3 loop spans 12 amino acids. Trimming left V 1 base short and J 6 bases short, with 5 bases between. CDR3 region: CASSLGGDTQYF. DNA for the CDR3: TGTGCCAGCAGCTTAGGAGGGGATACGCAGTATTTT.

In its sample, this clonotype was seen many times. V and J are TRBV7-2 and TRBJ1-6; D call uncertain. Germline lookup yields CDR1 SGHTA and CDR2 FQGNSA. V shed 1 base and J shed 7 bases, with 8 bases lying between them. The CDR3 is 14 residues long. The CDR3 DNA sequence: TGTGCCAGCAGCTTAGTGCCCAGAAATTCACCCCTCCACTTT. Its protein is CASSLVPRNSPLHF.

The chain joins TRBV7-9 to TRBJ2-1, with D perhaps matching TRBD2 (5 bases). Germline CDR1 reads SEHNR; CDR2 reads FQNEAQ (reference sequence). The CDR3 has 17 residues. V lost 4 bases and J 5 bases, leaving 21 bases between the germline ends. The CDR3 loop is CASSYRSRNSGNNEQFF. For the CDR3, the DNA is TGTGCCAGCAGCTATCGATCGCGAAACTCGGGGAACAATGAGCAGTTCTTC. The complete variable domain, with remaining parts taken from reference TRBV7-9 and TRBJ2-1, reads DTGVSQNPRHKITKRGQNVTFRCDPISEHNRLYWYRQTLGQGPEFLTYFQNEAQLEKSRLLSDRFSAERPKGSFSTLEIQRTEQGDSAMYLCASSYRSRNSGNNEQFFGPGTRLTVL.

This sequence joins TRBV6-5 and TRBJ2-3; D is ambiguous. Germline V gene sequence: CDR1 MNHEY, CDR2 SVGAGI. The V end lost 2 bases, the J end lost 1 base, and 4 bases lay between the germline ends. CDR3 length: 13 residues. The CDR3 DNA reads TGTGCCAGCAGTTACGTTGGCACAGATACGCAGTATTTT. It codes for CASSYVGTDTQYF.

V and J are TRBV10-3 and TRBJ1-2; no definite D call. The V end lost 7 bases, the J end lost 8 bases, and 11 bases lay between the germline ends. CDR3 size: 11 residues. Germline V gene lookup returns CDR1 ENHRY and CDR2 SYGVKD. Here the CDR3 reads CAITRGGGYTF. The CDR3 nucleotides read TGTGCCATCACGCGCGGAGGCGGCTACACCTTC.

The J gene is TRBJ2-2, the V gene TRBV6-1, with no clear D. The CDR3 is made up of 13 amino acids. The germline gives CDR1 MNHNS, CDR2 SASEGT. The V end lost 6 bases, the J end lost 7 bases, and 12 bases lay between the germline ends. CDR3 DNA sequence: TGTGCCAGCAGACGACGGCGCGACGGGGAGCTGTTTTTT. Translated, it gives CASRRRRDGELFF.

The table lists this clonotype with a few counts. The chain uses TRBV6-2 or TRBV6-3 and TRBJ2-1; 7 bases match TRBD2. This CDR3 is 14 amino acids long. CDR1 and CDR2 from the germline V gene are MNHEY and SVGEGT. V shed 6 bases, J shed 7 bases, and the junction held 9 bases outside the gene matches. CDR3 region: CASSTYLSGNEQFF. For the CDR3, the DNA is TGTGCCAGCAGCACCTACCTTAGCGGGAATGAGCAGTTCTTC.

This clonotype was observed many times. CDR3 DNA sequence: TGTGCCAGCAGCCCTAAGGAACAGCCCCAGCATTTT. Translating gives CASSPKEQPQHF. The V call is TRBV7-9, the J call TRBJ1-5; the D is unclear. This CDR3 contains 12 residues. The germline V gene has CDR1 SEHNR and CDR2 FQNEAQ (reference sequence). The ends were cut back, 5 bases at V and 7 bases at J, with 9 bases in the middle.